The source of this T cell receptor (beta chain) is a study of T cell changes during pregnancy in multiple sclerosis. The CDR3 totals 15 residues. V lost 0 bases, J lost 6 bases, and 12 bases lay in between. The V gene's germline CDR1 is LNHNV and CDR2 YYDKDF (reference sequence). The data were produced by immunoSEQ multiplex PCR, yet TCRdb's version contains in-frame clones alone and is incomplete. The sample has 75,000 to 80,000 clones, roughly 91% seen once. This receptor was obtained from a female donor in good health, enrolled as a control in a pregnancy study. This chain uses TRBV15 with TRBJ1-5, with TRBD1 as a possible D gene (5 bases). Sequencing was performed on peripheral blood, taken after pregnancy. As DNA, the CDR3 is TGTGCCACCAGCAGAGATCGGGGGAAGGGTCAGCCCCAGCATTTT. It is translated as CATSRDRGKGQPQHF. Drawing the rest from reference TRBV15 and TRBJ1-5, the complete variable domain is DAMVIQNPRYQVTQFGKPVTLSCSQTLNHNVMYWYQQKSSQAPKLLFHYYDKDFNNEADTPDNFQSRRPNTSFCFLDIRSPGLGDTAMYLCATSRDRGKGQPQHFGDGTRLSIL.